This T cell receptor beta chain was identified during a study of monozygotic twins with inflammatory bowel disease (dated by TCRdb to the late 2010s). Notes on the research overall: In total, around 28 monozygotic twin pairs made up the full study: 19 Danish pairs, all IBD-discordant, plus nine German pairs, of which four were IBD-concordant and five were IBD-discordant. The search for disease-associated traits relied mainly on comparing, within discordant pairs, IBD patients with their genetically identical healthy co-twins. Each individual had, on average, about 151 000 unique TCRalpha sequences and 181 000 unique TCRbeta sequences available for analysis.

The method behind the library was 5' RACE. For each TCR library, 3,000 to 4,000 ng of total RNA was used. For each sample, cDNA was synthesized in eight separate reactions using SMARTScribe reverse transcriptase. During cDNA synthesis, template switching was used to introduce unique molecular identifiers that contained a 6-nucleotide sample barcode. TCRalpha and TCRbeta cDNA was amplified by two nested PCRs of about 15 and 9 cycles, with bead purification after each PCR. Before amplification, the cDNA was treated with uracil DNA-glycosylase and purified using the QIAquick PCR purification kit. The second PCR was the step at which Illumina TruSeq-compatible adapters and sample-specific barcodes were added. TapeStation and Qubit were used to check library quality and concentration, and about 4.5 ng of each library was pooled. Sequencing of the pooled libraries was done on an Illumina HiSeq2500 single-index Rapid Run using custom sequencing primers and 2 x 100 bp reads. As for how the authors treated the data: MiGEC version 1.2.6 was used for UMI-based consensus assembly, which corrected PCR and sequencing errors. MiXCR version 2.1.1 was used to carry out V(D)J alignment, clonotype assembly and CDR3 extraction. Gene usage, clonotype sharing and MAIT/NKT TCR abundance were normalised by analysing the top 1000, 10 000 and 20 000 clonotypes per sample. After downsampling to 27 000 UMIs, diversity was calculated as the inverse Simpson index using the vegan R package. Paired Mann-Whitney U tests were applied to discordant twin pairs, and Benjamini-Hochberg correction was used for multiple testing. The reads, reprocessed by TCRdb, yield one row per CDR3 protein sequence and no DNA. TCRdb's processing, not the authors' own work, is the source of the V and J calls. This sample's table lists about 450,000 distinct CDR3 sequences. 2% to 3% of the sample is held by the ten biggest clonotypes.

From each donor, an approximately 2.4 ml peripheral blood sample was collected into PAXgene tubes and kept at -80 degrees C. Without any T cell sorting, total RNA was extracted from whole blood using the PAXgene blood miRNA kit on an automated QIAcube. Peripheral blood from monozygotic twin pairs, either concordant or discordant for inflammatory bowel disease, underwent deep TCRalpha and TCRbeta repertoire profiling that used unique molecular barcoding. Smoking habits were recorded for all twin pairs, and individuals were classified as current, former or never smokers. Study-wide conclusions, independent of this receptor: TCRbeta repertoire diversity, by inverse Simpson index, was decreased in IBD patients compared with their healthy co-twins. No single strong signal or clonotype linked to IBD turned up in the results, so the idea that one exists was not supported. Repertoire similarity did not differ between concordant and discordant twins, which could be due to limited statistical power. Different T cell subtypes could not be distinguished in the analysis. Compared with healthy twins, IBD patients shared fewer clonotypes with other individuals, and the difference was most pronounced in patients with signs of disease activity. Differing immunosuppressive treatments among patients may have added background noise and inter-individual variability to the repertoires.

With regard to this clonotype: Its antigen specificity is not known.

As encoded in the germline V gene, CDR1 is SGHRS while CDR2 is YFSETQ. The CDR3, from cysteine to phenylalanine, totals 13 residues. Only the protein sequence is given. The source of this sequence is a human donor with ulcerative colitis or Crohn's disease, or a healthy co-twin of an affected twin (not recorded which). The material sequenced was blood. The chain is encoded by TRBV5-1 joined to TRBJ2-2; lacking DNA, the TRBD2 call made by TCRdb goes unchecked. The CDR3 reads CASSGTNTGELFF.